The clone carrying this TCR beta chain was observed a handful of times. Its antigen is as yet unknown. The record originates from a study of blood T cells in healthy people across ages. Turning to the study itself: Template switching captured about one barcoded beta molecule per two T cells. General observations from the study: Expanded clonotype shifts may have been confounded, as the donors had an unknown CMV status.

Next came a second PCR, run for about 7 to 11 cycles, which used a sample-barcoded 5' primer along with a J-beta primer mix. Each CDR3 protein gets one entry after TCRdb re-called the 5' RACE reads with MiXCR. The sample consists of hundreds of thousands of distinct CDR3 sequences, more than 40% of them appearing once. Material for sequencing was blood. This clonotype was obtained from a man between 60 and 75 years old in good health.

The CDR3 nucleotides read TGTGCCAGCAGCCCCGGGGCAGGGCGGACCCAGTACTTC. It is translated as CASSPGAGRTQYF. This chain uses TRBV13 with TRBJ2-7, with D perhaps given as TRBD1 or TRBD2 (5 bases each). The J call may be wrong; the DNA end is better matched by TRBJ2-5. The CDR3 totals 13 residues. Per germline, CDR1 PRHDT and CDR2 FYEKMQ (reference sequence).